What follows are 18 T cell receptor beta chains derived from one specimen sequenced in a study of CD8+ T cells in alopecia areata. In each case, RNA was isolated and then reverse transcribed into cDNA as the sequencing template. The method was immunoSEQ multiplex PCR; TCRdb's version includes in-frame clones alone and lacks a portion of them. In the table there are about 180,000 clones, 51% of which are singletons. Treatment of the sample: oral pan-JAK inhibitor, 5-10 mg twice daily. The input for sequencing was CD8+ T cells sorted from blood, taken between weeks 51 and 54, from a patient treated with tofacitinib. These TCRs come from a human donor with alopecia areata.

The chain recombines TRBV27 with TRBJ2-5; D is unclear. The CDR3 runs to 14 residues. Germline assignment: CDR1 MNHEY and CDR2 SMNVEV (reference sequence). V lost 6 bases, J lost 2 bases, and 13 bases lay in between. As DNA, the CDR3 is TGTGCCAGCAGACATAATCGGTTACAAGAGACCCAGTACTTC. Protein: CASRHNRLQETQYF.

This clone occurred a few times. The chain has TRBV2 and TRBJ1-1; TRBD1 might be the D (6 bases). The germline V gene encodes CDR1 SNHLY and CDR2 FYNNEI. There are 14 residues in the CDR3. Between the trimmed V and J ends, which lost 7 bases and 1 base, there was a span of 13 bases. DNA for the CDR3: TGTGCCAGCATCGAGCGGACAGCGAACACTGAAGCTTTCTTT. Its translation: CASIERTANTEAFF.

This clone turned up a few times. The sample contains more than one DNA sequence encoding this CDR3. The V gene is TRBV20-1, the J gene TRBJ2-2, with a weak D call TRBD2 (5 bases). Germline V gene sequence: CDR1 DFQATT, CDR2 SNEGSKA (reference sequence). The CDR3 runs 11 residues. With 6 bases removed from V and 5 bases from J, the gap between germline ends came to 7 bases. CDR3 protein: CSARGTGELFF. CDR3 bases: TGCAGTGCCCGGGGAACCGGGGAGCTGTTTTTT.

In regard to this clone: Mismatch with germline at one junction end may stem from a read error. V gene TRBV4-1 combines with J gene TRBJ1-4; 11 nucleotides align to TRBD1. CDR3 size: 17 residues. Germline CDR1 is MGHRA and CDR2 is YSYEKL. The CDR3 DNA reads as TGCGCCAGCAGCCAAGATGACCCGGGGACAGGGGGTGAAGAACTGTTTTTT. Encoded protein: CASSQDDPGTGGEELFF.

V and J are TRBV4-2 and TRBJ2-7, with no clear D. Germline V lookup: CDR1 LGHNA, CDR2 YNFKEQ. CDR3 length: 16 residues. Deletions cut 1 base from V and 2 bases from J, with 15 bases between. CDR3 sequence (DNA): TGTGCCAGCAGCCAAGGACGAGATTTGATCCCCTACGAGCAGTACTTC. As protein: CASSQGRDLIPYEQYF.

The chain combines TRBV6-6 with TRBJ2-1, with D perhaps TRBD2 (5 bases). Germline V gives CDR1 MNHNY, CDR2 SVGAGI (reference sequence). V was clipped by 8 bases and J by 7 bases, with 15 bases between them. There are 13 residues in the CDR3. The CDR3 nucleotides are TGTGCCAGCTCGTCTGGGGAGTTGAATGAGCAGTTCTTC. Translating gives CASSSGELNEQFF.

The V gene is TRBV27, the J gene TRBJ1-1; D call uncertain. The CDR3 is 13 residues long. Germline values: CDR1 MNHEY, CDR2 SMNVEV (reference sequence). The V and J ends lost 3 bases and 1 base respectively, with 6 bases between them. The CDR3 region has the DNA TGTGCCAGCAGTTTTACAGCGAACACTGAAGCTTTCTTT. Its translation: CASSFTANTEAFF.

CDR3 residues: CASSLVGGEQYF. For the CDR3, the DNA is TGTGCCAGCAGCTTGGTAGGGGGCGAGCAGTACTTC. The V gene is TRBV5-7, the J gene TRBJ2-7; D possibly corresponds to TRBD1 (6 bases). TRBV5-7 is treated as an ORF (open reading frame) with a function not yet certain. The CDR3 has 12 residues. V lost 0 bases and J lost 6, with 7 bases in between.

This chain connects TRBV5-6 to TRBJ1-6; 9 bases are shared with TRBD1. V lost 0 bases and J lost 6; bases outside the gene matches: 4. This CDR3 contains 16 residues. Germline V gives CDR1 SGHDT, CDR2 YYEEEE. CDR3: CASSLENRGPNSPLHF. The CDR3, as DNA: TGTGCCAGCAGCTTGGAAAACAGGGGGCCTAATTCACCCCTCCACTTT. Looking up the rest from reference TRBV5-6 and TRBJ1-6 gives the full variable domain: DAGVTQSPTHLIKTRGQQVTLRCSPKSGHDTVSWYQQALGQGPQFIFQYYEEEERQRGNFPDRFSGHQFPNYSSELNVNALLLGDSALYLCASSLENRGPNSPLHFGNGTRLTVT.

This chain connects TRBV5-6 to TRBJ2-1, with TRBD2 matching over 9 bases. CDR3 size: 14 residues. From germline, CDR1 is SGHDT and CDR2 YYEEEE. With 6 bases clipped from V and 9 bases from J, the junction kept 10 bases outside the gene matches. CDR3 protein: CASNSGTSIIEQFF. CDR3 nucleotides: TGTGCCAGCAACTCCGGGACTAGCATAATTGAGCAGTTCTTC. Full variable domain (missing parts from reference TRBV5-6 and TRBJ2-1): DAGVTQSPTHLIKTRGQQVTLRCSPKSGHDTVSWYQQALGQGPQFIFQYYEEEERQRGNFPDRFSGHQFPNYSSELNVNALLLGDSALYLCASNSGTSIIEQFFGPGTRLTVL.

The chain uses TRBV30 and TRBJ2-1, with D unresolved. With 5 bases removed from V and 0 bases from J, the gap between germline ends came to 11 bases. The CDR3 covers 14 residues. Germline-derived CDR1 and CDR2 are GTSNPN and SVGIG (reference sequence). The CDR3, as DNA: TGTGCCTGGGAGGACCCAAGCTCCTACAATGAGCAGTTCTTC. It specifies CAWEDPSSYNEQFF.

This chain's CDR3 is CASSYGAGLETQYF. The CDR3 DNA reads TGTGCCAGCAGTTATGGGGCAGGGCTGGAGACCCAGTACTTC. The V and J genes are TRBV6-5 and TRBJ2-5; D might be TRBD1 (5 bases). Looked up from germline, CDR1 is MNHEY and CDR2 is SVGAGI. V gave up 3 bases and J gave up 5 bases, with 13 bases separating them. This CDR3 spans 14 amino acids.

The chain is built from TRBV5-1 and TRBJ1-1; D call uncertain. The germline V gene has CDR1 SGHRS and CDR2 YFSETQ. The CDR3 runs to 12 residues. V gave up 2 bases and J gave up 3 bases, with 5 bases separating them. CDR3 sequence: CASSLGYTEAFF. As DNA, the CDR3 is TGCGCCAGCAGCTTAGGGTACACTGAAGCTTTCTTT.

In this sample, this clone turned up a few times. The V gene is TRBV6-5, the J gene TRBJ2-3; unclear D gene. V lost 5 bases, J lost 4 bases, and 16 bases lay in between. CDR1 is MNHEY, CDR2 SVGAGI, per germline. The CDR3 contains 15 residues. This chain's CDR3 is CASSLVPYGADTQYF. CDR3 nucleotides: TGTGCCAGCAGTCTCGTGCCCTATGGCGCAGATACGCAGTATTTT.

The rearrangement joins TRBV9 to TRBJ1-2; D might be TRBD1 (5 bases). This CDR3 spans 13 amino acids. Trimming left V 5 bases short and J 5 bases short, with 13 bases between. The germline V gene encodes CDR1 SGDLS and CDR2 YYNGEE. Here the CDR3 DNA reads TGTGCCAGCAGTACTCAGGGAGGATATGGCTACACCTTC. Amino acid sequence: CASSTQGGYGYTF.

In this sample, this clone turned up a few times. The chain carries TRBV4-3 and TRBJ2-5, with 11 bases that match TRBD1. V trimming: 0 bases; J trimming: 0 bases; junction bases outside the gene matches: 9. CDR3 length equals 19 residues. Germline CDR1 is LGHNA and CDR2 is YSLEER. The CDR3 nucleotides read TGCGCCAGCAGCCAAGAAAGGACAGGGGGCGCCGGGTACCAAGAGACCCAGTACTTC. Its translation is CASSQERTGGAGYQETQYF.

This clone was seen more than once but under ten times. V is TRBV27 and J is TRBJ1-5, with a possible D match to TRBD1 (6 bases). The length of the CDR3 is 15 residues. Germline V gene sequence: CDR1 MNHEY, CDR2 SMNVEV (reference sequence). Trimming shortened V by 5 bases and J by 5 bases, and 16 bases separated the two germline ends. In DNA, the CDR3 is TGTGCCAGCAGTCCCCAGTTGAACAGGGATCAGCCCCAGCATTTT. This sequence encodes CASSPQLNRDQPQHF.

This clone has a handful of counts. The V call is TRBV30, the J call TRBJ2-3; TRBD2 matches at 11 bases. CDR1 is GTSNPN, CDR2 SVGIG, per germline (reference sequence). There are 15 residues in the CDR3. V trimming: 5 bases; J trimming: 1 base; junction bases outside the gene matches: 5. The chain's CDR3 is CAWDYSGGGTDTQYF. The CDR3 DNA sequence: TGTGCCTGGGACTATAGCGGGGGGGGCACAGATACGCAGTATTTT. The entire variable domain, with the rest obtained from reference TRBV30 and TRBJ2-3, is as follows: SQTIHQWPATLVQPVGSPLSLECTVEGTSNPNLYWYRQAAGRGLQLLFYSVGIGQISSEVPQNLSASRPQDRQFILSSKKLLLSDSGFYLCAWDYSGGGTDTQYFGPGTRLTVL.